The 2 T cell receptor beta chains below were found in one sample sequenced in a study of blood T cell repertoires in COVID-19. Clones were sequenced by immunoSEQ multiplex PCR, and TCRdb holds only the in-frame ones, with some missing. The sample lists some 300,000 clones, about nine tenths occurring once. Specimen: peripheral blood. The source is a woman between 50 and 59 years old with COVID-19, enrolled during active disease.

The rearrangement links TRBV29-1 to TRBJ2-1; the match to TRBD2 covers 9 bases. CDR1 is SQVTM, CDR2 ANQGSEA, per germline. Losses at the gene ends were 5 bases for V and 0 bases for J; bases not matched to a gene: 2. The CDR3 covers 14 residues. CDR3 sequence reads: CSVHSGSSYNEQFF. Written as DNA, the CDR3 is TGCAGCGTTCATAGCGGGAGCTCCTACAATGAGCAGTTCTTC.

This CDR3 reads CASSSRREDSGRSALAQAKNIQYF. The CDR3 DNA reads TGTGCCAGCAGCTCCCGGCGAGAGGATAGCGGGAGGTCCGCCTTGGCCCAGGCCAAAAACATTCAGTACTTC. The chain uses TRBV3-1 (or the pseudogene TRBV3-2) and TRBJ2-4; 10 bases match TRBD2. The CDR3 contains 24 residues. Per germline, CDR1 LGHDT and CDR2 YNNKEL (reference sequence). The ends lost 5 bases at V and 1 base at J; junction bases unmatched: 29.